These 5 T cell receptor beta chains share one sample of origin, sequenced in a study of vaccination effects on CD4 cells after COVID-19. ViraFEST used viral peptide pools to expand antigen-specific CD4+ T cells before sequencing. Between days 9 and 10 of culture, CD4+ T cells were separated out. BNT162b2 vaccine or mRNA-1273 vaccine was given to participants in two doses. The protocol was immunoSEQ multiplex PCR, while the TCRdb copy is restricted to in-frame clones and leaves out a portion. This table holds around 30,000 clones, roughly 60% found once. For these TCRs, the target antigens are not known. The sample here was CD4+ T cells from PBMCs cultured with SARS-CoV-2 spike peptides, taken after COVID-19 vaccination. The receptors derive from a human donor who received a COVID-19 vaccine.

The chain combines TRBV19 with TRBJ1-5; no reliable D call. Germline assignment: CDR1 LNHDA and CDR2 SQIVND (reference sequence). V was cut by 9 bases and J by 6 bases, with 18 bases left in between. This CDR3 region has 14 residues. CDR3 sequence (DNA): TGTGCCAGCCGGACCCTCGGTAGCTTTCAGCCCCAGCATTTT. Translating it yields CASRTLGSFQPQHF.

The chain couples TRBV29-1 to TRBJ2-7, with 10 bases identical to TRBD1. V shed 3 bases, J shed 2 bases, and the junction held 4 bases outside the gene matches. This CDR3 has 14 residues. Germline-derived CDR1 and CDR2 are SQVTM and ANQGSEA. CDR3 region: CSVDPGQGAYEQYF. The CDR3 coding sequence is TGCAGCGTTGACCCTGGACAGGGGGCCTACGAGCAGTACTTC.

The chain is built from TRBV15 and TRBJ2-5; 7 nucleotides match TRBD2. Germline CDR1 LNHNV, CDR2 YYDKDF (reference sequence). This CDR3 contains 12 residues. The junction had 4 bases not matched to a gene; V was cut back by 8 bases and J by 4 bases. CDR3 DNA sequence: TGTGCCACCTCTGGGGGGGTAGAGACCCAGTACTTC. As protein: CATSGGVETQYF.

This clone has a handful of counts. The sample contains more than one DNA sequence encoding this CDR3. The chain joins TRBV10-3 to TRBJ1-1; no clear D. The length of the CDR3 is 13 residues. V shed 4 bases and J shed 1 base, with 7 bases lying between them. Looked up from germline, CDR1 is ENHRY and CDR2 is SYGVKD. CDR3 bases: TGTGCCATCAGTGTTACTGGGAACACTGAAGCTTTCTTT. Residues: CAISVTGNTEAFF.

The chain is built from TRBV3-1 (or the pseudogene TRBV3-2) and TRBJ1-2; the match to TRBD1 covers 7 bases. Trimming took 0 bases from V and 4 from J; bases not matched to a gene: 5. Germline CDR1 LGHDT, CDR2 YNNKEL (reference sequence). The CDR3 is made up of 15 amino acids. The CDR3 reads CASSQDTGQRYGYTF. The DNA of the CDR3 is TGTGCCAGCAGCCAAGATACGGGACAGCGCTATGGCTACACCTTC.